This TCR beta chain was profiled in a study of sequential checkpoint blockade in melanoma. Study-level information: Randomization was 1:1 between first-line nivolumab→ipilimumab and ipilimumab→nivolumab.

Assay: immunoSEQ multiplex PCR; the TCRdb copy retains only in-frame clones and omits some. The sample has about 19,000 clones; around 83% are singletons. Regarding treatment: randomized to nivolumab then ipilimumab (arm A) or the reverse (arm B). None of the patients previously received DNA-damaging chemotherapy. From thawed PBMCs, live CD3+CD8+ cells negative for CD19 and CD56 were sorted. V shed 0 bases, J shed 6 bases, and the junction held 7 bases outside the gene matches. CDR1 and CDR2 from the germline V gene are SGHNT and YYREEE (reference sequence). CDR3 length: 15 amino acids. This TCR was recovered from a human donor with melanoma. The rearrangement links TRBV5-4 to TRBJ2-7, with TRBD2 identical over 9 bases. The material was CD8+ T cells sorted from blood (inferred from file names), obtained from a patient given nivolumab and ipilimumab in sequence. The CDR3 sequence is CASSLAGLARGEQYF. For the CDR3, the DNA is TGTGCCAGCAGCTTGGCCGGACTAGCGCGGGGCGAGCAGTACTTC. Based on the CDR3 plus reference TRBV5-4 and TRBJ2-7, the full variable domain is ETGVTQSPTHLIKTRGQQVTLRCSSQSGHNTVSWYQQALGQGPQFIFQYYREEENGRGNFPPRFSGLQFPNYSSELNVNALELDDSALYLCASSLAGLARGEQYFGPGTRLTVT.